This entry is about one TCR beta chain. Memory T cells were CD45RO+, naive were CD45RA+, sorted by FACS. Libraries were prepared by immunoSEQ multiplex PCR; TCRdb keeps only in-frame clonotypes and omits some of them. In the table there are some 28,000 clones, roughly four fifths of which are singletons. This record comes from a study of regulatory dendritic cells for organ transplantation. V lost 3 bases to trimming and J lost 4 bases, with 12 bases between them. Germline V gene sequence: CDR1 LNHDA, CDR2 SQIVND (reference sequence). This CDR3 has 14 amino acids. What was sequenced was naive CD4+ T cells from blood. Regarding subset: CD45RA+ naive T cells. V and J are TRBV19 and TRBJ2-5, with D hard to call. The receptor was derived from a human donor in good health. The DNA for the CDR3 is TGTGCCAGTAGTATGAGGATGTCGGGAGAGACCCAGTACTTC. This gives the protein CASSMRMSGETQYF. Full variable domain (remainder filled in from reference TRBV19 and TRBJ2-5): DGGITQSPKYLFRKEGQNVTLSCEQNLNHDAMYWYRQDPGQGLRLIYYSQIVNDFQKGDIAEGYSVSREKKESFPLTVTSAQKNPTAFYLCASSMRMSGETQYFGPGTRLLVL.